Shown below are 27 T cell receptor beta chains from a single sample sequenced in a study of early T cells in non-severe SARS-CoV-2 infection. TCRdb recomputed calls from the 5' RACE reads with MiXCR, one row per CDR3 protein. This sample carries roughly 45,000 distinct CDR3 sequences, approximately 6% of them seen once, and the ten largest clones take around 7%. This specimen was whole blood, taken at baseline. Every receptor here comes from an adult who was a healthcare worker with PCR-confirmed SARS-CoV-2 infection or an uninfected control (not recorded which).

The rearrangement links TRBV5-4 to TRBJ2-2; no reliable D call. V was pared by 6 bases and J by 1 base, with 1 base between. CDR1 SGHNT and CDR2 YYREEE come from the germline V gene (reference sequence). This CDR3 has 11 residues. The CDR3: CASKNTGELFF. CDR3 bases: TGTGCCAGCAAGAACACCGGGGAGCTGTTTTTT.

Many counts were recorded for this clonotype. The chain uses TRBV28 and TRBJ2-3; TRBD1 might be the D (5 bases). The length of the CDR3 is 13 residues. Trimming removed 8 bases at V and 2 bases at J, with 11 bases between. Germline CDR1 MDHEN, CDR2 SYDVKM. The DNA of the CDR3 is TGTGCCAGCGATCGACAGCTCACAGATACGCAGTATTTT. This sequence encodes CASDRQLTDTQYF.

This clonotype was seen many times. The chain links TRBV11-1 to TRBJ2-7; 7 nucleotides match TRBD1. Germline lookup yields CDR1 SGHAT and CDR2 FQDESV (reference sequence). The trim removed 5 bases at V and 6 bases at J, leaving 7 bases unmatched. The CDR3 consists of 13 residues. Here the CDR3 DNA reads TGTGCCAGCAGCATCCGACAGGGCTCCGAGCAGTACTTC. Encoded protein: CASSIRQGSEQYF.

This clonotype has more than one count but fewer than ten. V is TRBV9 and J is TRBJ2-7, with 7 bases lining up with TRBD2. The CDR3 consists of 13 residues. Germline V gene sequence: CDR1 SGDLS, CDR2 YYNGEE. V dropped 2 bases and J dropped 3; count of bases not matched to a gene: 2. The CDR3 nucleotides read TGTGCCAGCAGCGTGAGCGGGGACTACGAGCAGTACTTC. Protein: CASSVSGDYEQYF.

There are a few counts of this clonotype. The chain uses TRBV28 and TRBJ2-7; 11 bases are shared with TRBD2. Trimming cost V 10 bases and J 0 bases; bases outside gene matches: 5. The CDR3 covers 14 residues. From germline, CDR1 is MDHEN and CDR2 SYDVKM. CDR3 bases: TGTGCCACCAAAACTAGCGGGAGCTCCTACGAGCAGTACTTC. It codes for CATKTSGSSYEQYF.

This clonotype came up many times. This chain joins TRBV29-1 and TRBJ2-7, with D perhaps matching TRBD2 (5 bases). The V end lost 2 bases, the J end lost 4 bases, and 9 bases lay between the germline ends. Germline CDR1 is SQVTM and CDR2 is ANQGSEA. The CDR3 sequence is 12 residues long. CDR3 bases: TGCAGCGTTGAACTGGCGGGTTACGAGCAGTACTTC. Its protein is CSVELAGYEQYF.

This clonotype was detected many times. V and J are TRBV7-9 and TRBJ2-5; 8 bases match TRBD2. V lost 3 bases and J lost 4; bases outside the gene matches: 10. Germline V lookup: CDR1 SEHNR, CDR2 FQNEAQ (reference sequence). The CDR3 runs to 16 residues. CDR3 sequence (DNA): TGTGCCAGCAGCTTGGGAGATGGACTAGCAGCAGAGACCCAGTACTTC. Encoded protein: CASSLGDGLAAETQYF.

The rearrangement joins TRBV4-2 to TRBJ1-2; 7 nucleotides match TRBD1. The length of the CDR3 is 13 residues. In germline, CDR1 is LGHNA, CDR2 YNFKEQ. Unmatched junction bases numbered 9, after V lost 0 bases and J lost 14 bases. The CDR3 reads CASSQDPGQLPTF. The CDR3 bases are TGTGCCAGCAGCCAAGATCCGGGACAGCTCCCGACCTTC.

This clonotype was seen ten or more times. The V call is TRBV20-1, the J call TRBJ2-2, with TRBD2 matching 12 bases. The CDR3 is 14 amino acids. V shed 3 bases and J 7 bases; nucleotides not matched to a gene: 3. CDR1 and CDR2 from the germline V gene are DFQATT and SNEGSKA (reference sequence). The CDR3: CSASRLAGVGELFF. In DNA form, the CDR3 reads TGCAGTGCTAGTAGACTAGCGGGAGTCGGGGAGCTGTTTTTT.

The chain uses TRBV7-9 and TRBJ2-6, with D possibly matching TRBD2 (6 bases). Trimming took off 5 bases at V and 2 bases at J, with 10 bases between the two ends. Germline V gene data show CDR1 as SEHNR and CDR2 as FQNEAQ (reference sequence). This CDR3 comprises 15 residues. The CDR3 spells CASSLREPGANVLTF. Here the CDR3 DNA reads TGTGCCAGCAGCCTCCGGGAGCCTGGGGCCAACGTCCTGACTTTC. Together with reference TRBV7-9 and TRBJ2-6, the CDR3 gives the full variable domain: DTGVSQNPRHKITKRGQNVTFRCDPISEHNRLYWYRQTLGQGPEFLTYFQNEAQLEKSRLLSDRFSAERPKGSFSTLEIQRTEQGDSAMYLCASSLREPGANVLTFGAGSRLTVL.

This clonotype was seen a handful of times. The CDR3 region has the DNA TGTGCCAGCAGCCCAGACACAAACACAGATACGCAGTATTTT. It yields the protein CASSPDTNTDTQYF. This chain uses TRBV7-2 with TRBJ2-3; D not certain. Germline CDR1 is SGHTA and CDR2 is FQGNSA. V dropped 5 bases and J dropped 2 bases, with 11 bases sitting between them. This CDR3 is 14 amino acids long.

This clonotype has a handful of counts. This chain links TRBV29-1 with TRBJ2-7; D gene unclear. V shed 4 bases and J shed 0 bases, with 10 bases lying between them. The CDR3 totals 13 residues. Germline values: CDR1 SQVTM, CDR2 ANQGSEA. The CDR3 spells CSVAQQSSYEQYF. The CDR3, as DNA: TGCAGCGTTGCACAGCAGAGCTCCTACGAGCAGTACTTC.

This clonotype was seen repeatedly, ten times or more. The chain links TRBV29-1 to TRBJ2-7; 8 bases map to TRBD1. Trimming took 5 bases from V and 5 from J; bases not matched to a gene: 20. Germline V gives CDR1 SQVTM, CDR2 ANQGSEA. The CDR3 covers 17 residues. The CDR3: CSVIAVGRDRSRHEQYF. CDR3 DNA sequence: TGCAGCGTTATTGCGGTCGGTCGGGACAGGTCTAGGCACGAGCAGTACTTC.

In its sample, this clonotype was seen many times. The chain carries TRBV10-3 and TRBJ2-1; 9 bases line up with TRBD2. Germline-derived CDR1 and CDR2 are ENHRY and SYGVKD. The CDR3 contains 14 residues. The V and J ends lost 6 bases and 2 bases, in that order; junction bases with no gene match: 2. For the CDR3, the DNA is TGTGCCATCAGCCTAGCGGGAACCTACAATGAGCAGTTCTTC. This sequence encodes CAISLAGTYNEQFF.

This clonotype was picked up a small number of times. This chain links TRBV11-2 with TRBJ1-3; D call uncertain. This CDR3 contains 12 residues. Germline CDR1 reads SGHAT; CDR2 reads FQNNGV. With 5 bases removed from V and 4 bases from J, the gap between germline ends came to 6 bases. The CDR3 protein is CASSLGGNTIYF. For the CDR3, the DNA is TGTGCCAGCAGCCTAGGGGGAAACACCATATATTTT.

This clonotype showed up many times. The chain joins TRBV6-5 to TRBJ1-1, with TRBD1 matching over 7 bases. The germline V gene encodes CDR1 MNHEY and CDR2 SVGAGI. After removal of 5 bases from V and 4 bases from J, the junction contained 7 bases not matched to a gene. The CDR3 loop spans 14 amino acids. CDR3 coding DNA: TGTGCCAGCAGTCGGCCAGGGGGGAGCACTGAAGCTTTCTTT. Its translation: CASSRPGGSTEAFF.

This clonotype came up a few times. The chain employs TRBV30 and TRBJ1-1, with D possibly TRBD1 on 5 matching bases. Germline values: CDR1 GTSNPN, CDR2 SVGIG (reference sequence). This CDR3 spans 13 amino acids. Trimming removed 5 bases at V and 2 bases at J, with 12 bases between. CDR3 nucleotides: TGTGCCTGGGACGACAGTTATAACACTGAAGCTTTCTTT. Its protein is CAWDDSYNTEAFF.

Turning to this clonotype: It may be a read error: a sequence one base away is much more abundant. This chain connects TRBV7-9 to TRBJ2-5; D unresolved. The CDR3 length is 12 residues. V gave up 2 bases and J gave up 5 bases, with 6 bases separating them. The germline V gene encodes CDR1 SEHNR and CDR2 FQNEAQ (reference sequence). The CDR3 coding sequence is TGTGCCAGCAGCTTAACATCCGAGACCCAGTACTTC. This translates into CASSLTSETQYF.

This clonotype was observed at least ten times. The chain is built from TRBV29-1 and TRBJ2-1; TRBD1 might be the D (6 bases). This CDR3 is built from 14 residues. Trimming removed 7 bases from V and 5 bases from J, with 18 bases in between. CDR1 is SQVTM, CDR2 ANQGSEA, per germline. The CDR3 region has the DNA TGCAGCGGGGGCCAGCAGGGGTGGGACAATGAGCAGTTCTTC. Its translation is CSGGQQGWDNEQFF.

This clonotype was found many times. V and J are TRBV7-6 and TRBJ1-3; D perhaps matches TRBD1 (5 bases). CDR3 length equals 15 residues. Germline V gene data show CDR1 as SGHVS and CDR2 as FNYEAQ. Trimming took off 0 bases at V and 6 bases at J, with 12 bases between the two ends. The CDR3, as DNA: TGTGCCAGCAGCTTAGCGCAGGGAAGTTCAAACACCATATATTTT. This translates into CASSLAQGSSNTIYF.

The chain has TRBV5-1 and TRBJ2-1; TRBD2 matches 9 bases. The CDR3 is 16 residues long. Germline assignment: CDR1 SGHRS and CDR2 YFSETQ. V dropped 3 bases and J dropped 10; count of bases not matched to a gene: 14. CDR3 bases: TGCGCCAGCAGCTCAACCACTAGCGGGCTGGGACGGGAGCAGTTCTTC. This gives the protein CASSSTTSGLGREQFF.

This clonotype has just a few counts. The rearrangement joins TRBV27 to TRBJ1-2; 7 bases match TRBD1. J lost 4 bases, V lost 5 bases, and 4 bases had no gene match. The CDR3 length is 13 residues. Germline V gene lookup returns CDR1 MNHEY and CDR2 SMNVEV (reference sequence). The CDR3 bases are TGTGCCAGCAGTCCCACAGGGGTCTATGGCTACACCTTC. It specifies CASSPTGVYGYTF.

The table lists this clonotype with many counts. V is TRBV4-3 and J is TRBJ1-5, with 7 positions matching TRBD1. With V trimmed by 0 bases and J by 8 bases, 4 bases remained unmatched. Germline loops: CDR1 LGHNA, CDR2 YSLEER. This CDR3 is built from 14 residues. CDR3 region: CASSQDRGKKPQHF. The CDR3, as DNA: TGCGCCAGCAGCCAAGACAGGGGGAAAAAGCCCCAGCATTTT.

This clonotype was seen many times. The V gene is TRBV5-1, the J gene TRBJ2-5, with 11 bases aligning to TRBD1. The germline V gene has CDR1 SGHRS and CDR2 YFSETQ. The CDR3 is made up of 16 amino acids. Trimming took 1 base from V and 4 from J; bases not matched to a gene: 6. CDR3 nucleotide sequence: TGCGCCAGCAGCTTGATCGGACAGGGGGCGGGAGAGACCCAGTACTTC. Amino acids: CASSLIGQGAGETQYF.

The chain recombines TRBV20-1 with TRBJ2-5; TRBD1 aligns across 8 bases. CDR3 length: 15 residues. V lost 2 bases and J lost 6; bases outside the gene matches: 11. Germline V lookup: CDR1 DFQATT, CDR2 SNEGSKA (reference sequence). This chain's CDR3 is CSARFVGQDTKTQYF. For the CDR3, the DNA is TGCAGTGCTAGATTCGTGGGACAGGACACGAAGACCCAGTACTTC.

This clonotype was detected ten times or more. V and J are TRBV10-3 and TRBJ2-7; no reliable D call. This CDR3 region has 13 residues. Germline assignment: CDR1 ENHRY and CDR2 SYGVKD. Trimming shortened V by 7 bases and J by 13 bases, and 23 bases separated the two germline ends. CDR3 amino acids: CAITQAPTAALYF. In DNA, the CDR3 is TGTGCCATCACCCAAGCCCCCACCGCCGCCCTTTACTTC.

Ten or more counts support this clonotype. The genes are TRBV7-6 and TRBJ2-2; 9 bases line up with TRBD2. V shed 5 bases, J shed 4 bases, and the junction held 8 bases outside the gene matches. The CDR3 sequence is 16 residues long. In germline, CDR1 is SGHVS, CDR2 FNYEAQ. In DNA form, the CDR3 reads TGTGCCAGCAGCCGTCAGAGCGGGAGGAGCACCGGGGAGCTGTTTTTT. Translation: CASSRQSGRSTGELFF.